This TCR beta chain appears in the sequencing data of a study of shared clonotypes between healthy human individuals. Whole-study context: For every donor, three CD4 naive, three CD4 memory, two CD8 naive and one CD8 memory plates were used.

Evenly divided among several immunoSEQ plates was the genomic DNA of each subset. Only in-frame clones appear in the TCRdb table, and some are missing; sequencing was by immunoSEQ multiplex PCR. The table includes 1.4 million or so clones, approximately 98.5% detected once. The sequence was collected from a young man in good health. Sequencing was performed on naive CD4+ T cells sorted from blood. As for subset: CD45RA+ positively selected.

The CDR3 coding sequence is TGTGCCAGCAGCTTAGTAGCCCTCAGATCCGGAGAGCACACTGAAGCTTTCTTT. It specifies CASSLVALRSGEHTEAFF. This sequence joins TRBV7-9 and TRBJ1-1; unclear D gene. Germline lookup yields CDR1 SEHNR and CDR2 FQNEAQ (reference sequence). The CDR3 is made up of 18 amino acids. The V gene lost 1 base and the J gene lost 3 bases, with 21 bases spanning the gap.